What follows are 3 T cell receptor beta chains derived from one specimen sequenced in a study of shared clonotypes between healthy human individuals. Assay: immunoSEQ multiplex PCR; the TCRdb copy retains only in-frame clones and omits some. This sample has 400,000 to 600,000 clones, with approximately 79% found just once. The sequencing sample was made of PBMCs. The receptor set was obtained from a woman aged 40 to 49 in good health. Some clones in this sample may be carry-over from other donors' samples.

The CDR3 DNA sequence: TGTGCCAGCCGAAGTGATGGGGGAGAGTCGAGGGAGCAGTACTTC. It codes for CASRSDGGESREQYF. The J gene is TRBJ2-7, the V gene TRBV2; the D gene could be TRBD1 or TRBD2 (5 bases each). With 8 bases removed from V and 7 bases from J, the gap between germline ends came to 24 bases. Germline CDR1 SNHLY, CDR2 FYNNEI. This CDR3 contains 15 residues.

The chain uses TRBV6-1 and TRBJ1-4, with 8 bases that match TRBD1. The CDR3 is made up of 18 amino acids. V shed 4 bases, J shed 0 bases, and the junction held 10 bases outside the gene matches. Germline V gene lookup returns CDR1 MNHNS and CDR2 SASEGT. CDR3 sequence: CASSGRTGNLATNEKLFF. In DNA, the CDR3 is TGTGCCAGCAGTGGCCGGACAGGGAACCTTGCAACTAATGAAAAACTGTTTTTT.

The chain combines TRBV28 with TRBJ1-2; 9 bases align to TRBD1. From germline, CDR1 is MDHEN and CDR2 SYDVKM. J was trimmed by 5 bases and V by 6 bases; bases with no gene match: 13. The CDR3 length is 16 residues. In nucleotides, the CDR3 is TGTGCCAGCAGACCCCCCCCGGGACAGGGTGTATATGGCTACACCTTC. It translates to CASRPPPGQGVYGYTF.